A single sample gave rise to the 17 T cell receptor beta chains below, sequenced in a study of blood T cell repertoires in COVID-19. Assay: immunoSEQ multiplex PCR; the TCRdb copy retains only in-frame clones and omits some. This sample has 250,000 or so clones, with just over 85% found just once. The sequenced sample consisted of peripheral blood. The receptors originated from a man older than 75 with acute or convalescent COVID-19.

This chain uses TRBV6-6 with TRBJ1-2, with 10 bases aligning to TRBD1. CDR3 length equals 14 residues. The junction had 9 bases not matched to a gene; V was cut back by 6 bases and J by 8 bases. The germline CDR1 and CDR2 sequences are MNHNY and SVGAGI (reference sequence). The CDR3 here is CASRDPGQGNGYTF. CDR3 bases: TGTGCCAGCAGGGACCCGGGACAGGGGAACGGCTACACCTTC.

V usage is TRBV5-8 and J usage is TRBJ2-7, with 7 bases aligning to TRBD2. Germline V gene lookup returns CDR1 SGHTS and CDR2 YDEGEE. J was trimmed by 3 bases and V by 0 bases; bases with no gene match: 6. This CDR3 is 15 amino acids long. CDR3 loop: CASSLGLAGVYEQYF. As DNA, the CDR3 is TGTGCCAGCAGCTTGGGATTAGCGGGCGTCTACGAGCAGTACTTC.

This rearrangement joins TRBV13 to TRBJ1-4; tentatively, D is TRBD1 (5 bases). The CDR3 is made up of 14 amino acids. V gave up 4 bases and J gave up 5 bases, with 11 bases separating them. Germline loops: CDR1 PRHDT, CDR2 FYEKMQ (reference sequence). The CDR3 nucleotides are TGTGCCAGCAGCTCCGGGACTGAGAATGAAAAACTGTTTTTT. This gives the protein CASSSGTENEKLFF.

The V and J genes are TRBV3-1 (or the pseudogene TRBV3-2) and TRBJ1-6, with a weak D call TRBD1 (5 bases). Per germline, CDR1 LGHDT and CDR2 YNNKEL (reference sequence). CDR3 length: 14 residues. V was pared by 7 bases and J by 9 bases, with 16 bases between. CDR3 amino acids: CASTLTGETSPLHF. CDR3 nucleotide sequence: TGTGCCAGCACCCTCACGGGGGAGACTTCACCCCTCCACTTT.

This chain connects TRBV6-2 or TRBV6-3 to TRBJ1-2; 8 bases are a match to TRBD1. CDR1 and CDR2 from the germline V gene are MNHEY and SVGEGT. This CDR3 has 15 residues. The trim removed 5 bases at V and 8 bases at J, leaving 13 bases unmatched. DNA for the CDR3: TGTGCCAGCAGTGGTACAGGGGGAGGATTGCGGGGCTACACCTTC. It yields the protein CASSGTGGGLRGYTF.

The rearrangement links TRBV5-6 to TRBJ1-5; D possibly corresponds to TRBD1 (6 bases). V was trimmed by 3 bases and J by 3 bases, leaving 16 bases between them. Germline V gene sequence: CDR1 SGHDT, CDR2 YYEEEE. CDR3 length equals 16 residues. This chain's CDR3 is CASSYTGRGDNQPQHF. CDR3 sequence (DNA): TGTGCCAGCAGCTACACTGGCAGGGGCGACAATCAGCCCCAGCATTTT. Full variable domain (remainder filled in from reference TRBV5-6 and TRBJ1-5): DAGVTQSPTHLIKTRGQQVTLRCSPKSGHDTVSWYQQALGQGPQFIFQYYEEEERQRGNFPDRFSGHQFPNYSSELNVNALLLGDSALYLCASSYTGRGDNQPQHFGDGTRLSIL.

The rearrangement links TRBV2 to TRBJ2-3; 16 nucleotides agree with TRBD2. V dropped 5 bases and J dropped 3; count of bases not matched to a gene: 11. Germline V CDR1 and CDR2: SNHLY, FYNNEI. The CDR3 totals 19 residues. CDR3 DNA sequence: TGTGCCAGCAGTAATATACCGGGACTAGCGGGAGGGAAGACAGATACGCAGTATTTT. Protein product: CASSNIPGLAGGKTDTQYF.

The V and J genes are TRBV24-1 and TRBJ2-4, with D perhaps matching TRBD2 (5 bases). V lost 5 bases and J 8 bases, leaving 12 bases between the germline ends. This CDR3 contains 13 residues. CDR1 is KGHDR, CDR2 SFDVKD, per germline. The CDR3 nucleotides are TGTGCCACCAGTGCGGGTCGGGGAGACATTCAGTACTTC. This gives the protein CATSAGRGDIQYF.

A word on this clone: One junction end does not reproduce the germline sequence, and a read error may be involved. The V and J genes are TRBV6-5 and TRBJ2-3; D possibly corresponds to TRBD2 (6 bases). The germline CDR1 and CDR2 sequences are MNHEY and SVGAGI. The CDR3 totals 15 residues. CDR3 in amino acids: CASSNSGLITDTQYF. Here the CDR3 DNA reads TGTGCCAGCAGTAACTCGGGACTGATCACAGATACGCAGTATTTT.

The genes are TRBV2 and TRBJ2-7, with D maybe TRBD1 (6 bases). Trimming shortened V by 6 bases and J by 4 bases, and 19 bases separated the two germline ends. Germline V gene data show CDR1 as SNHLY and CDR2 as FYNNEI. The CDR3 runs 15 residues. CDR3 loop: CASSPIGQGPYEQYF. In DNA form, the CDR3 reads TGTGCCAGCAGCCCGATCGGGCAGGGGCCTTACGAGCAGTACTTC.

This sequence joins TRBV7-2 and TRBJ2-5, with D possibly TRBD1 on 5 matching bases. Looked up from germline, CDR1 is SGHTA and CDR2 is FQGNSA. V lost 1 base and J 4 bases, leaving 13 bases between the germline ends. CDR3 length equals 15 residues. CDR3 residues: CASSLVQGNGETQYF. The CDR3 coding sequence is TGTGCCAGCAGCTTAGTCCAGGGAAATGGAGAGACCCAGTACTTC.

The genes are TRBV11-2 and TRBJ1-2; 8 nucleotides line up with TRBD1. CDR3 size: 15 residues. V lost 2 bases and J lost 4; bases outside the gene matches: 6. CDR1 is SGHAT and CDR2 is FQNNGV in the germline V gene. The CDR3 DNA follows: TGTGCCAGCAGCTTACAGGACAGGGCCGGCTATGGCTACACCTTC. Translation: CASSLQDRAGYGYTF.

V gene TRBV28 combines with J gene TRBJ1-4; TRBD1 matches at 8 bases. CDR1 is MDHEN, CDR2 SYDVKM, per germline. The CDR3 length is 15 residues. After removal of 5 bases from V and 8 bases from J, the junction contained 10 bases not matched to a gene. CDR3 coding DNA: TGTGCCAGCAGTCTATTGACAGGGGCGAACGAAAAACTGTTTTTT. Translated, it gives CASSLLTGANEKLFF. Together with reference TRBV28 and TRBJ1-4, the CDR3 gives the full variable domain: DVKVTQSSRYLVKRTGEKVFLECVQDMDHENMFWYRQDPGLGLRLIYFSYDVKMKEKGDIPEGYSVSREKKERFSLILESASTNQTSMYLCASSLLTGANEKLFFGSGTQLSVL.

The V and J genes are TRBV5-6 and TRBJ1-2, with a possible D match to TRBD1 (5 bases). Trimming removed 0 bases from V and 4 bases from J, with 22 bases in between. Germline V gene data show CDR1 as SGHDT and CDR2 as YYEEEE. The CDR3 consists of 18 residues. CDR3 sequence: CASSLVSYGGSDGYGYTF. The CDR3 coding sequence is TGTGCCAGCAGCTTGGTCTCTTATGGGGGGTCAGACGGCTATGGCTACACCTTC. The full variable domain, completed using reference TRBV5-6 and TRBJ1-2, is DAGVTQSPTHLIKTRGQQVTLRCSPKSGHDTVSWYQQALGQGPQFIFQYYEEEERQRGNFPDRFSGHQFPNYSSELNVNALLLGDSALYLCASSLVSYGGSDGYGYTFGSGTRLTVV.

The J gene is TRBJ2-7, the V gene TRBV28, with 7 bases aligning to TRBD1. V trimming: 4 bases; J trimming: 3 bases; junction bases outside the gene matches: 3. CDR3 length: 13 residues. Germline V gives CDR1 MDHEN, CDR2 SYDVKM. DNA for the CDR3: TGTGCCAGCAGTTCGGGACAGCTCTACGAGCAGTACTTC. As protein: CASSSGQLYEQYF.

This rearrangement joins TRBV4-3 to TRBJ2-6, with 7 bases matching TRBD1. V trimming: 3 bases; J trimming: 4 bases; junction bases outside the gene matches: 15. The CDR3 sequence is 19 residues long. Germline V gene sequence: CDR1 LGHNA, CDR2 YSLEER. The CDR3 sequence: CASSHTPPGRTGGANVLTF. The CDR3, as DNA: TGCGCCAGCAGCCACACCCCCCCCGGACGGACAGGCGGGGCCAACGTCCTGACTTTC.

This chain's CDR3 is CASRDRRNSPLHF. The CDR3 DNA sequence: TGTGCCAGCAGGGACAGGAGGAATTCACCCCTCCACTTT. The chain has TRBV6-5 and TRBJ1-6, with TRBD1 matching 7 bases. The CDR3 totals 13 residues. Germline CDR1 MNHEY, CDR2 SVGAGI. Trimming took 6 bases from V and 7 from J; bases not matched to a gene: 3.